The rows below give T cell receptor beta chains drawn from one sample of a study of T cell responses to AZD1222 COVID-19 vaccine. Some clones are missing from TCRdb's copy, which holds only in-frame ones; the method was immunoSEQ multiplex PCR. This sample has roughly 120,000 clones, with 85% to 95% found just once. Material: peripheral blood, obtained on day 0 of AZD1222 vaccination. These receptors were taken from an adult in good health. CDR3s include the opening cysteine and the closing phenylalanine or tryptophan. Fields, in order: V gene, D gene, clone size, CDR3 length, J gene, CDR3 DNA, CDR3 protein. The D gene is left open where the match is weak. Clone sizes are given selectively: once, few, many, or a class where the clone is expanded.

TRBV5-1	TRBD1	.	15	TRBJ2-1	TGCGCCAGCACCATCGACAGGGGGCTAGCCCAGGAGCAGTTCTTC	CASTIDRGLAQEQFF
TRBV19	.	.	15	TRBJ1-4	TGTGCCAGTAGTAGCGGAGGGCAGCTTAATGAAAAACTGTTTTTT	CASSSGGQLNEKLFF
TRBV5-1	.	.	15	TRBJ2-1	TGCGCCAGCAGCTTGTGGGGCTTATCCTACAATGAGCAGTTCTTC	CASSLWGLSYNEQFF
TRBV3-1/TRBV3-2	TRBD2	.	18	TRBJ2-2	TGTGCCAGCAGCCAAGAAAAGGGGACTAGCGGATACACCGGGGAGCTGTTTTTT	CASSQEKGTSGYTGELFF
TRBV14	.	.	15	TRBJ2-1	TGTGCCAGCAGCCAACAGGTTCTCTCCTACAATGAGCAGTTCTTC	CASSQQVLSYNEQFF
TRBV7-6	.	.	12	TRBJ2-7	TGTGCCAGCAGGCGGCAGGGCCACGAGCAGTACTTC	CASRRQGHEQYF
TRBV9	TRBD2	.	17	TRBJ2-7	TGTGCCAGCAGCTCACAGTCAGGACTAGCGTACACCTACGAGCAGTACTTC	CASSSQSGLAYTYEQYF
TRBV6-1	.	.	14	TRBJ2-1	TGTGCCAGCAGTGAACCACCTCAGGGGAATGAGCAGTTCTTC	CASSEPPQGNEQFF
TRBV5-5	.	.	18	TRBJ1-2	TGTGCCAGCAGCTTTAGGGCGCAGGGTGGTGGTTCGGGCTATGGCTACACCTTC	CASSFRAQGGGSGYGYTF
TRBV5-6	.	.	15	TRBJ1-3	TGTGCCAGCAGCTCAGACGGTGGCTCTGGAAACACCATATATTTT	CASSSDGGSGNTIYF
TRBV28	.	.	13	TRBJ1-5	TGTGCCACTCAGTGGCATGCCAATCAGCCCCAGCATTTT	CATQWHANQPQHF
TRBV30	TRBD1	.	13	TRBJ1-6	TGTGCCTGGAATCCCGCAGGGGGATCACCCCTCCACTTT	CAWNPAGGSPLHF
TRBV9	.	few	13	TRBJ2-7	TGTGCCTCAGGTCCAGGCCTCTCCTACGAGCAGTACTTC	CASGPGLSYEQYF
TRBV5-1	.	.	13	TRBJ2-7	TGCGCCAGCAGCTTGAACAGAGACTACGAGCAGTACTTC	CASSLNRDYEQYF
TRBV30	.	.	11	TRBJ1-2	TGTGCCTGGGTCGGGGGGCGAGGCTACACCTTC	CAWVGGRGYTF
TRBV11-3	.	few	16	TRBJ2-5	TGTGCCAGCAGCTCAATCCAAAGAGACGGTGAAGAGACCCAGTACTTC	CASSSIQRDGEETQYF
TRBV10-3	TRBD2	few	16	TRBJ2-1	TGTGCCATCAGTGAACTAGCGGGAGGGCCTAGGGATGAGCAGTTCTTC	CAISELAGGPRDEQFF
TRBV19	.	.	13	TRBJ2-7	TGTGCCAGTAGTTTGGGGATCGCCTACGAGCAGTACTTC	CASSLGIAYEQYF
TRBV6-2/TRBV6-3	.	.	19	TRBJ2-3	TGTGCCAGCAGTTACGATCTCTTGAGCGGAGGCCCTAGCACAGATACGCAGTATTTT	CASSYDLLSGGPSTDTQYF
TRBV28	.	.	16	TRBJ2-7	TGTGCCAGCAGTTTACAACGTCAGGGGCTTTCCTACGAGCAGTACTTC	CASSLQRQGLSYEQYF
TRBV7-8	.	.	16	TRBJ2-2	TGTGCCAGCAGCTCGAAACGAGTGGGGAACACCGGGGAGCTGTTTTTT	CASSSKRVGNTGELFF
TRBV6-5	.	.	16	TRBJ1-6	TGTGCCAGCAGTTACGTCCAAGGGTTGGGTAATTCACCCCTCCACTTT	CASSYVQGLGNSPLHF
TRBV30	.	.	13	TRBJ1-1	TGTGCCCGAGGGAGAGGGCGGGACACTGAAGCTTTCTTT	CARGRGRDTEAFF
TRBV2	TRBD2	.	15	TRBJ2-4	TGTGCCACAAAAGTAGCGGGAGGGCCAGGGAACATTCAGTACTTC	CATKVAGGPGNIQYF
TRBV5-1	TRBD1	.	16	TRBJ2-2	TGCGCCAGCAGCCCTGGGACAGGGGGCAGGGTCGGGGAGCTGTTTTTT	CASSPGTGGRVGELFF
TRBV28	TRBD1	.	18	TRBJ2-7	TGTGCCAGCACTCTAGACCGGGACAGGGTCTTCGGACGGTACGTGCAGTACTTC	CASTLDRDRVFGRYVQYF
TRBV11-2	.	once	12	TRBJ1-1	TGTGCCAGCAAAAGGCCAGAGGGTGAAGCTTTCTTT	CASKRPEGEAFF
TRBV3-1/TRBV3-2	TRBD1	.	14	TRBJ1-1	TGTGCCAGCAGCCAAGAGGGACAGGGGGGAGAAGCTTTCTTT	CASSQEGQGGEAFF
TRBV5-1	TRBD2	.	15	TRBJ2-7	TGCGCCAGCAGCTCCACTGAAGCGGGGGCCTACGAGCAGTACTTC	CASSSTEAGAYEQYF
TRBV5-1	.	.	13	TRBJ2-3	TGCGCCAGCACCCAGGAGCCCACAGATACGCAGTATTTT	CASTQEPTDTQYF
TRBV5-6	.	.	15	TRBJ2-2	TGTGCCAGCAGCGGACAGTGGCTAGTTCCCGGGGAGCTGTTTTTT	CASSGQWLVPGELFF
TRBV28	.	.	15	TRBJ1-4	TGTGCCACCATAGGGCGTTATTTAACTAATGAAAAACTGTTTTTT	CATIGRYLTNEKLFF
TRBV6-4	TRBD2	.	15	TRBJ2-5	TGTGCCAGCAGCCGACTAGCGGGGGGCCAAGAGACCCAGTACTTC	CASSRLAGGQETQYF
TRBV19	TRBD1	once	14	TRBJ2-7	TGTGCCAGTAGTCAGACAGGGGCCTCCTACGAGCAGTACTTC	CASSQTGASYEQYF
TRBV9	.	.	14	TRBJ2-2	TGTGCCAGCAGCGTAGGTGGCAACACCGGGGAGCTGTTTTTT	CASSVGGNTGELFF
TRBV4-2	TRBD1	.	16	TRBJ1-2	TGTGCCAGCAGCCAAGAACAAGGGACAGCTAACTATGGCTACACCTTC	CASSQEQGTANYGYTF
TRBV15	.	.	14	TRBJ1-6	TGTGCCACCAGCAGAATTAAGGGGGGCTCACCCCTCCACTTT	CATSRIKGGSPLHF
TRBV18	.	once	15	TRBJ1-6	TGTGCCAGCTCACCAGGGAATGGCCTAGGCTCACCCCTCCACTTT	CASSPGNGLGSPLHF
TRBV10-3	TRBD2	.	14	TRBJ2-2	TGTGCCATCAAAACTAGCGTATGGACCGGGGAGCTGTTTTTT	CAIKTSVWTGELFF
TRBV7-9	TRBD2	.	16	TRBJ2-7	TGTGCCAGCAGCTTAGAGACTAGCGGGAGGGCGGTCGAGCAGTACTTC	CASSLETSGRAVEQYF